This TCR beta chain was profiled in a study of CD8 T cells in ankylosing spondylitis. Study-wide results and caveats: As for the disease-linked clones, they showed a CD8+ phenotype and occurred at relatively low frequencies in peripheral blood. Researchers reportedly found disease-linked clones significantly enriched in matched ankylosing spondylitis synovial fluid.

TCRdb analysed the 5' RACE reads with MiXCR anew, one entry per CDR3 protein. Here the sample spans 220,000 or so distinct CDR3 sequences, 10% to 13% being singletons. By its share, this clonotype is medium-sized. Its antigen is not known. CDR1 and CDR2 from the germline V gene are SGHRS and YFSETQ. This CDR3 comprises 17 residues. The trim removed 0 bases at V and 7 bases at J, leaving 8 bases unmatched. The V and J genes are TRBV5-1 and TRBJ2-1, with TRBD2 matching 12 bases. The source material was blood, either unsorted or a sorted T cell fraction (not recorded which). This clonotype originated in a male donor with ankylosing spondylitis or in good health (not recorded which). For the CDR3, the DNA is TGCGCCAGCAGCTTGGTGGCTAGCGGGGGGGCGTGGAATGAGCAGTTCTTC. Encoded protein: CASSLVASGGAWNEQFF.